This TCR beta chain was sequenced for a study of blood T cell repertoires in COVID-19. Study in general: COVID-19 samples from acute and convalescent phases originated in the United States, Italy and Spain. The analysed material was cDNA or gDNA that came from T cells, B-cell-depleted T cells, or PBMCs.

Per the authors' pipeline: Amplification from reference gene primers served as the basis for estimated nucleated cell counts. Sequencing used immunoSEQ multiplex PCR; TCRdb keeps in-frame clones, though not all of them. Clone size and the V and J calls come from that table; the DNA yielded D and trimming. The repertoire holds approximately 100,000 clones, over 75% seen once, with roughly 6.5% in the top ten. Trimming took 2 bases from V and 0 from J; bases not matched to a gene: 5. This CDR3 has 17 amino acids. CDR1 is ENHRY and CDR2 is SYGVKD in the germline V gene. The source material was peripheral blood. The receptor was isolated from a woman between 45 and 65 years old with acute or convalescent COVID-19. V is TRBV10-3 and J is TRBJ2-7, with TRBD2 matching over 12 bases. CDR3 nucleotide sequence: TGTGCCATCAGTGAGGCGACTAGCGGGGGCAGCTCCTACGAGCAGTACTTC. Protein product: CAISEATSGGSSYEQYF.